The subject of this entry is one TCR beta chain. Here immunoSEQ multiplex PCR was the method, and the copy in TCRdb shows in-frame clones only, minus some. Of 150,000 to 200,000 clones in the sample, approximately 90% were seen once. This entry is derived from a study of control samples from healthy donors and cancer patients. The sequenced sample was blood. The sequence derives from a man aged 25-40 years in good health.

CDR3 sequence: CASSMGRTGVYEQYF. The CDR3 DNA sequence: TGTGCCAGTAGTATGGGGAGGACAGGAGTCTACGAGCAGTACTTC. The chain recombines TRBV19 with TRBJ2-7; maybe TRBD1 (7 bases). Germline-derived CDR1 and CDR2 are LNHDA and SQIVND (reference sequence). Trimming removed 3 bases at V and 3 bases at J, with 15 bases between. There are 15 residues in the CDR3.